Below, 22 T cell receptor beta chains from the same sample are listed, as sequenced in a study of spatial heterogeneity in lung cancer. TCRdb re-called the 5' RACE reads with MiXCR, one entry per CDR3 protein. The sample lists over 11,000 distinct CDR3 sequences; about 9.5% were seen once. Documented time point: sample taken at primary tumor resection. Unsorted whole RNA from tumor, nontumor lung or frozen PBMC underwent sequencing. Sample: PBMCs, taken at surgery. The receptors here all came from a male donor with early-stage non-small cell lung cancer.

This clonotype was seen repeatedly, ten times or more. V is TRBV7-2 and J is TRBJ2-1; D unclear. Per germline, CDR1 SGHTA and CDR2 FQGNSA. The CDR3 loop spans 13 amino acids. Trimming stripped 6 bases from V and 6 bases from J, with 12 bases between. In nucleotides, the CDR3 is TGTGCCAGCAGAGGCGAGTGGAGCAATGAGCAGTTCTTC. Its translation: CASRGEWSNEQFF.

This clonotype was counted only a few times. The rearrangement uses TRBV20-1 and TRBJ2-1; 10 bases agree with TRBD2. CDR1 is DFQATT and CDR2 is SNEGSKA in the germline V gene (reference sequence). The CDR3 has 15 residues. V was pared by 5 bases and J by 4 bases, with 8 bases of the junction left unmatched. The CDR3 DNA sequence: TGCAGTGCTTTATTGAGCGGGAGGGTTTACAATGAGCAGTTCTTC. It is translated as CSALLSGRVYNEQFF.

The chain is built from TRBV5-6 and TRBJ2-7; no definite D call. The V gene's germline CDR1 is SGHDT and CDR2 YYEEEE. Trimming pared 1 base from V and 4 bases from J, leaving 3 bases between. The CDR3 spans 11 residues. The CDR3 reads CASSLRYEQYF. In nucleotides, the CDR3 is TGTGCCAGCAGCTTGCGGTACGAGCAGTACTTC.

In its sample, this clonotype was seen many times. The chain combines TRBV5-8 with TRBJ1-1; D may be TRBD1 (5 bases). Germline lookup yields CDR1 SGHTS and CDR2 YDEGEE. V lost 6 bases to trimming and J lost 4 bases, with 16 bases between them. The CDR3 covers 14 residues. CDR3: CASTQPGRGTEAFF. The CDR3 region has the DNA TGTGCCAGCACCCAGCCGGGGCGGGGCACTGAAGCTTTCTTT.

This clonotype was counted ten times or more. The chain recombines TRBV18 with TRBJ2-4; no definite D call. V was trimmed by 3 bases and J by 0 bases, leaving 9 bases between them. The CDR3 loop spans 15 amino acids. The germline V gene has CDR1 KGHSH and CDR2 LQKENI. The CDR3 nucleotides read TGTGCCAGCTCACCCACGTCTCAAGCCAAAAACATTCAGTACTTC. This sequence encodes CASSPTSQAKNIQYF.

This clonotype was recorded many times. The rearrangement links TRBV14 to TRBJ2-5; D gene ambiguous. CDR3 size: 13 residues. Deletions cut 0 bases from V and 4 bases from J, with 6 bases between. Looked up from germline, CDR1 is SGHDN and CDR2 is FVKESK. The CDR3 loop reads CASSQERGETQYF. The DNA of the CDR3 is TGTGCCAGCAGCCAAGAACGCGGAGAGACCCAGTACTTC.

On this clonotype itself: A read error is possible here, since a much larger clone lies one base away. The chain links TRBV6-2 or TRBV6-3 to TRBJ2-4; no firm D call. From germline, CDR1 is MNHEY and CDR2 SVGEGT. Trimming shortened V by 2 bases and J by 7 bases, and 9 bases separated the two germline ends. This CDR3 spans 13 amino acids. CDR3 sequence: CASSYLLRNIQYF. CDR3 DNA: TGTGCCAGCAGTTACCTGCTACGGAACATTCAGTACTTC.

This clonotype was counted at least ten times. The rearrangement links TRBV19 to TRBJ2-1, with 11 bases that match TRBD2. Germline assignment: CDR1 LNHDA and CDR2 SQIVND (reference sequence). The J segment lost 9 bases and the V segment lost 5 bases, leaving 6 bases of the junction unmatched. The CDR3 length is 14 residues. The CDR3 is CASSGGLAAREQFF. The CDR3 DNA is TGTGCCAGTAGTGGGGGACTAGCGGCTCGTGAGCAGTTCTTC.

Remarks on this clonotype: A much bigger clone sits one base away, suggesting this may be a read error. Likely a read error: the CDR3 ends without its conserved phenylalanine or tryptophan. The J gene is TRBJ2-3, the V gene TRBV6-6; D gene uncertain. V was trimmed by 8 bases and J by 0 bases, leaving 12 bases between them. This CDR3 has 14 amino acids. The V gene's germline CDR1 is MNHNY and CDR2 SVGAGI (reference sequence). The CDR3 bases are TGTGCCAGCTCAGTAGGCGACAGCACAGATACGCAGTATCTT. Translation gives CASSVGDSTDTQYL.

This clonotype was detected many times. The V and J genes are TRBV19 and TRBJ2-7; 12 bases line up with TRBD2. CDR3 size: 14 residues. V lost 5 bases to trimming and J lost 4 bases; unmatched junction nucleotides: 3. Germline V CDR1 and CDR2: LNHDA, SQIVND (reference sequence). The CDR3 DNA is TGTGCCAGTAGTCGACTAGCGGGAGCTTACGAGCAGTACTTC. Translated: CASSRLAGAYEQYF. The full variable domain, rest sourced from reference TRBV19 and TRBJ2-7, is DGGITQSPKYLFRKEGQNVTLSCEQNLNHDAMYWYRQDPGQGLRLIYYSQIVNDFQKGDIAEGYSVSREKKESFPLTVTSAQKNPTAFYLCASSRLAGAYEQYFGPGTRLTVT.

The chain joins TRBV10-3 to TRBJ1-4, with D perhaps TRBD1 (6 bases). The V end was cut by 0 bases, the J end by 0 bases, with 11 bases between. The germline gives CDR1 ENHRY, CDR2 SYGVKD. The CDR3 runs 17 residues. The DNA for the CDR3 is TGTGCCATCAGTGAGTCGACGGGACAAGCAACTAATGAAAAACTGTTTTTT. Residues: CAISESTGQATNEKLFF.

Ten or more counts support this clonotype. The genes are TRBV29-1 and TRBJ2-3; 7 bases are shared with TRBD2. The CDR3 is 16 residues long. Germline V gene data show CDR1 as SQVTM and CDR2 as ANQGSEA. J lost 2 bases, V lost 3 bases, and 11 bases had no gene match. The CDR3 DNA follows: TGCAGCGTTGACGGGAGGCGGGCGAGAACCACAGATACGCAGTATTTT. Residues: CSVDGRRARTTDTQYF.

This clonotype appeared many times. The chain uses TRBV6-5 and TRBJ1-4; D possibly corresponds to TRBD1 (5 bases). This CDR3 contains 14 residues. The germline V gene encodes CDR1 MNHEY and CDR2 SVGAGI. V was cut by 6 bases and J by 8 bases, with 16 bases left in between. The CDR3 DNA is TGTGCCAGCAGCCCCGCGTCAGGGCGGGAAAAACTGTTTTTT. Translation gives CASSPASGREKLFF.

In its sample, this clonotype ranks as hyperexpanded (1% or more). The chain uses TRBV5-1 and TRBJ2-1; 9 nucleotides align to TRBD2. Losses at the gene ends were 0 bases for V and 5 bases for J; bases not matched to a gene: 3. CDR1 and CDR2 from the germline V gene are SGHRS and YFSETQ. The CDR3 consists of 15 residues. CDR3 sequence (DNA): TGCGCCAGCAGCTTGGCGCGGGGGGGGAACAATGAGCAGTTCTTC. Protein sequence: CASSLARGGNNEQFF.

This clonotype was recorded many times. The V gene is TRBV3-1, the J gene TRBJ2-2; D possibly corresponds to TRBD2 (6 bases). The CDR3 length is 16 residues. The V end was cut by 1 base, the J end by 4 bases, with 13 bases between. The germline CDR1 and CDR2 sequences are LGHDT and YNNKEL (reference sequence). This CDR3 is CASSQAEGRFTGELFF. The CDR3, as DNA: TGTGCCAGCAGCCAAGCCGAGGGGAGGTTCACCGGGGAGCTGTTTTTT.

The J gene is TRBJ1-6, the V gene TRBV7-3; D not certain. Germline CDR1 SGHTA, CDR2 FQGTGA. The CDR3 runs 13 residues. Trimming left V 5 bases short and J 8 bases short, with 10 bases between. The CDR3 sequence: CASSHSRDSPLHF. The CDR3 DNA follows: TGTGCCAGCAGCCATAGCCGGGATTCACCCCTCCACTTT. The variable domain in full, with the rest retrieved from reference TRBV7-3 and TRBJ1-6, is GAGVSQTPSNKVTEKGKYVELRCDPISGHTALYWYRQSLGQGPEFLIYFQGTGAADDSGLPNDRFFAVRPEGSVSTLKIQRTERGDSAVYLCASSHSRDSPLHFGNGTRLTVT.

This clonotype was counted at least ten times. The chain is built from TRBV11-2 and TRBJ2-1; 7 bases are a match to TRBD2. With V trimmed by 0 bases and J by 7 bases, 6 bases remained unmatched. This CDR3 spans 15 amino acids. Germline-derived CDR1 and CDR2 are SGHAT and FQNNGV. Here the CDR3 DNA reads TGTGCCAGCAGCTTAGAAGGGACTATATCAAATGAGCAGTTCTTC. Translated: CASSLEGTISNEQFF. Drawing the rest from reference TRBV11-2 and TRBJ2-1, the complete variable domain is EAGVAQSPRYKIIEKRQSVAFWCNPISGHATLYWYQQILGQGPKLLIQFQNNGVVDDSQLPKDRFSAERLKGVDSTLKIQPAKLEDSAVYLCASSLEGTISNEQFFGPGTRLTVL.

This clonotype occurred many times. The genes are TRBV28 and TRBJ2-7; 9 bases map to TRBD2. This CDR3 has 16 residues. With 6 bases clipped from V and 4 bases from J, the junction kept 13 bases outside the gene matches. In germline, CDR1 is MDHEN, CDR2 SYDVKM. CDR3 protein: CASSGSVGGRGYEQYF. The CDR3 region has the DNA TGTGCCAGCAGCGGATCCGTCGGCGGGAGGGGTTACGAGCAGTACTTC. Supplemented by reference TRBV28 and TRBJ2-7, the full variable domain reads DVKVTQSSRYLVKRTGEKVFLECVQDMDHENMFWYRQDPGLGLRLIYFSYDVKMKEKGDIPEGYSVSREKKERFSLILESASTNQTSMYLCASSGSVGGRGYEQYFGPGTRLTVT.

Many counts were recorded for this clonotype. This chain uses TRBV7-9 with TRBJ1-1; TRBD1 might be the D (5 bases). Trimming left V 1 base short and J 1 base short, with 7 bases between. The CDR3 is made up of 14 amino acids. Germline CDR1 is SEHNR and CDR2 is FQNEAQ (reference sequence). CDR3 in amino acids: CASSLVGTNTEAFF. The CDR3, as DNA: TGTGCCAGCAGCTTAGTCGGGACGAACACTGAAGCTTTCTTT.

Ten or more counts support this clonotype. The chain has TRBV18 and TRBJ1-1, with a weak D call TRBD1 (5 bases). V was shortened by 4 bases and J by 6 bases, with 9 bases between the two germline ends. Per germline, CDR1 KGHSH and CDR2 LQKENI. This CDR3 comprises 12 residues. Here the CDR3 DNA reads TGTGCCAGCTCACGGGACTTATCTGAAGCTTTCTTT. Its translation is CASSRDLSEAFF.

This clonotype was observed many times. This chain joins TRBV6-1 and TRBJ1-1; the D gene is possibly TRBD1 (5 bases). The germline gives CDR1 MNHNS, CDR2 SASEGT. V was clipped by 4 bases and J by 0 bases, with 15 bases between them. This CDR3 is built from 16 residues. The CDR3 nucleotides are TGTGCCAGCAGTGGGTATACGCCAGGGATGAACACTGAAGCTTTCTTT. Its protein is CASSGYTPGMNTEAFF.

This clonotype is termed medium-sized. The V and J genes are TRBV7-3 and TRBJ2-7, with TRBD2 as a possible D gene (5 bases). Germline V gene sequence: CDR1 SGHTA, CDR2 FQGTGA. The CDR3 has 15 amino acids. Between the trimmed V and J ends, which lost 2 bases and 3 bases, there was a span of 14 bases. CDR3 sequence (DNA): TGTGCCAGCAGCTTATATCACGGGATGGGCTACGAGCAGTACTTC. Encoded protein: CASSLYHGMGYEQYF.